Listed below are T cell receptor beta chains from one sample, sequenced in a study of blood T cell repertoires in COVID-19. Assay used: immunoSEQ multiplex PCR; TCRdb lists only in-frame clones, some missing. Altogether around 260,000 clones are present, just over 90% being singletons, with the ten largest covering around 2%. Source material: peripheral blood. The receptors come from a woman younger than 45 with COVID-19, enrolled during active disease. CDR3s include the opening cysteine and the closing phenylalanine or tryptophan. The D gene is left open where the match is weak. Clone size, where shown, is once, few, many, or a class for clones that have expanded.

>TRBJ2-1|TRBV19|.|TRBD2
TGTGCCAGTAGTACGCTAGCGGGATCGGGGAATGAGCAGTTCTTC
CASSTLAGSGNEQFF
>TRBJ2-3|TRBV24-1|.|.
TGTGCCACCAACCGGGAGCGAGGAGATACGCAGTATTTT
CATNRERGDTQYF
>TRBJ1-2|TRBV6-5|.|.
TGTGCCAGCAGCGCCTCGGGGGTAGTCGATGGCTACACCTTC
CASSASGVVDGYTF
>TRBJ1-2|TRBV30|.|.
TGTGCCTGGAGTGTAACGGGGAACTATGGCTACACCTTC
CAWSVTGNYGYTF
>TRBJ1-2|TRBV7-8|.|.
TGTGCCAGCAGCTTGAGGAGCTCTAACTATGGCTACACCTTC
CASSLRSSNYGYTF
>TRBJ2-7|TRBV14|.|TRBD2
TGTGCCAGCAGCCAAGCTCTTGGCGGGAGCGAGCAGTACTTC
CASSQALGGSEQYF
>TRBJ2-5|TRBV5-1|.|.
TGCGCCAGCAGGGGGGCGCCCGATCAAGAGACCCAGTACTTC
CASRGAPDQETQYF
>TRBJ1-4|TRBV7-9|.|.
TGTGCCAGCAGCTTAGCCGGGGGGAATAATGAAAAACTGTTTTTT
CASSLAGGNNEKLFF
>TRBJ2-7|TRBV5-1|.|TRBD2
TGCGCCAGCAATCTGGGGGAGGGCGTATACGAGCAGTACTTC
CASNLGEGVYEQYF
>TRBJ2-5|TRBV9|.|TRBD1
TGTGCCAGCAGCGGAAAGACAGGGAAAGAGACCCAGTACTTC
CASSGKTGKETQYF
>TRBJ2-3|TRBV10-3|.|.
TGTGCCATCAGAGACAGGTTTGACGCAGATACGCAGTATTTT
CAIRDRFDADTQYF
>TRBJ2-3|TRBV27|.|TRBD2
TGTGCCAGCAAGAAAGCGGGAGCAAATACGCAGTATTTT
CASKKAGANTQYF
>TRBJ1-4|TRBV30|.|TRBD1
TGTGCCTGGACTCGGGACAGAGATAATGAAAAACTGTTTTTT
CAWTRDRDNEKLFF
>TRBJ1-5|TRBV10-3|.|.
TGTGCCATCAGGGACGGGGGGTCGGCGGGCAATCAGCCCCAGCATTTT
CAIRDGGSAGNQPQHF
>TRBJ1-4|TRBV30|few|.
TGTGCCTGGAGTCCTTATACCGGAGAGTTTACAACTAATGAAAAACTGTTTTTT
CAWSPYTGEFTTNEKLFF
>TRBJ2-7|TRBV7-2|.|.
TGTGCCAGCAGCTTAACACAGGGAGCCCACGAGCAGTACTTC
CASSLTQGAHEQYF
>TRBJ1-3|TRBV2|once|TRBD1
TGTGCCAGCAGTGTGGGACAGGTGTTTGGAAACACCATATATTTT
CASSVGQVFGNTIYF
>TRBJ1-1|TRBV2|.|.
TGTGCCAGCAGGTCCGGGTTAGAAGCTTTCTTT
CASRSGLEAFF
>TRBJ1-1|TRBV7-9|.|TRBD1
TGTGCCAGCAGCCGGGACAGGGGGACTGAAGCTTTCTTT
CASSRDRGTEAFF
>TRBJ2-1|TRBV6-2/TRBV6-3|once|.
TGTGCCAGCAGTTATGGGGGGGCCGGATACAATGAGCAGTTCTTC
CASSYGGAGYNEQFF
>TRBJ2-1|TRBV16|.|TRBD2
TGTGCCAGCAGCCCCCTAGGACTAGCTGACTACAATGAGCAGTTCTTC
CASSPLGLADYNEQFF
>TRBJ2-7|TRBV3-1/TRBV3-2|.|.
TGTGCCAGCAGCCAAGGGACAGACCGAAATTGGGAGCAGTACTTC
CASSQGTDRNWEQYF
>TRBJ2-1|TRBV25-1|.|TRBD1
TGTGCCAGCAGTGCCGGGACAGGGGTTGTTGAGCAGTTCTTC
CASSAGTGVVEQFF
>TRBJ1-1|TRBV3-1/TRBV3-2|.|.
TGTGCCAGCAGCCAAAGCGCAATGAACACTGAAGCTTTCTTT
CASSQSAMNTEAFF
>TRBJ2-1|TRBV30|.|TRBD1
TGTGCCTGGAGTAAGGACAGGGGCAATGAGCAGTTCTTC
CAWSKDRGNEQFF